These 25 T cell receptor beta chains came from one sample sequenced in a study of T cell responses to AZD1222 COVID-19 vaccine. Profiled with immunoSEQ multiplex PCR; TCRdb holds only in-frame clones, not every one. The sample yields some 150,000 clones, approximately 90% seen once. The sequencing here drew on peripheral blood, taken on day 0 of AZD1222 vaccination. The receptors stem from an adult in good health.

The chain recombines TRBV19 with TRBJ2-7; 9 bases align to TRBD1. Trimming took 4 bases from V and 2 from J; bases not matched to a gene: 6. The CDR3 totals 15 residues. Germline V gives CDR1 LNHDA, CDR2 SQIVND (reference sequence). CDR3 protein: CASSTPGQGTYEQYF. CDR3 DNA: TGTGCCAGTAGTACACCGGGACAGGGTACCTACGAGCAGTACTTC.

The chain is built from TRBV7-8 and TRBJ2-7, with D unclear. CDR3 length: 11 amino acids. With 5 bases removed from V and 4 bases from J, the gap between germline ends came to 6 bases. The germline V gene has CDR1 SGHVS and CDR2 FQNEAQ. CDR3 loop: CASSLRYEQYF. The CDR3 region has the DNA TGTGCCAGCAGCCTGCGATACGAGCAGTACTTC.

The rearrangement uses TRBV5-1 and TRBJ1-2; D is perhaps TRBD1 (6 bases). Germline assignment: CDR1 SGHRS and CDR2 YFSETQ. V was pared by 2 bases and J by 4 bases, with 18 bases between. The CDR3 extends over 16 amino acids. CDR3 sequence: CASSLEGDKRGYGYTF. The DNA for the CDR3 is TGCGCCAGCAGCTTAGAAGGGGACAAAAGGGGCTATGGCTACACCTTC.

This clone was recorded only once. V and J are TRBV28 and TRBJ2-1; 14 bases agree with TRBD2. From germline, CDR1 is MDHEN and CDR2 SYDVKM. Trimming at V came to 5 bases and at J to 7 bases, leaving 1 base not matched to a gene. The CDR3 extends over 14 amino acids. CDR3 region: CASSRTSGRNEQFF. The CDR3 DNA is TGTGCCAGCAGTCGGACTAGCGGGAGGAATGAGCAGTTCTTC.

This clone was seen just once. The genes are TRBV28 and TRBJ1-2; D gene ambiguous. Trimming removed 2 bases from V and 3 bases from J, with 7 bases in between. Looked up from germline, CDR1 is MDHEN and CDR2 is SYDVKM. This CDR3 contains 13 residues. The CDR3 DNA is TGTGCCAGCAGTTTAGTACCGTACTATGGCTACACCTTC. Its protein is CASSLVPYYGYTF.

This clone was seen a single time. The V gene is TRBV6-2 or TRBV6-3, the J gene TRBJ1-5; TRBD1 matches at 7 bases. Germline loops: CDR1 MNHEY, CDR2 SVGEGT. This CDR3 spans 19 amino acids. J lost 10 bases, V lost 0 bases, and 21 bases had no gene match. The CDR3 nucleotides are TGTGCCAGCAGTTACTCGACAGGGTCTGGTGTTTCGTCCCATTATCCCCAGCATTTT. Translation: CASSYSTGSGVSSHYPQHF.

The chain is built from TRBV6-2 or TRBV6-3 and TRBJ2-7, with 8 bases fitting TRBD1. CDR1 is MNHEY and CDR2 is SVGEGT in the germline V gene. This CDR3 contains 13 residues. The V segment lost 4 bases and the J segment 2 bases; nucleotides outside the gene matches: 1. Here the CDR3 reads CASSLDRAYEQYF. In DNA, the CDR3 is TGTGCCAGCAGTTTGGACAGGGCCTACGAGCAGTACTTC.

The chain couples TRBV6-5 to TRBJ2-1; unclear D gene. The V end was cut by 4 bases, the J end by 8 bases, with 6 bases between. CDR3 length: 11 amino acids. Germline V gives CDR1 MNHEY, CDR2 SVGAGI. The CDR3 reads CASSSSYEQFF. Written as DNA, the CDR3 is TGTGCCAGCAGTTCTTCTTATGAGCAGTTCTTC.

This chain joins TRBV13 and TRBJ2-5; 7 bases map to TRBD1. Per the germline V gene, CDR1 is PRHDT and CDR2 is FYEKMQ (reference sequence). The CDR3 spans 13 residues. V lost 6 bases and J lost 5; bases outside the gene matches: 6. The CDR3: CASSGNRGETQYF. The CDR3 bases are TGTGCCAGCAGTGGGAACAGGGGCGAGACCCAGTACTTC.

Worth noting for this clone: The same CDR3 can be traced to other DNA sequences in this sample. CDR3 sequence: CASSPRGDTDTQYF. The CDR3 nucleotides read TGTGCCAGCAGCCCCCGGGGGGACACAGATACGCAGTATTTT. The genes are TRBV7-3 and TRBJ2-3; 7 nucleotides line up with TRBD2. Germline trimming cut 5 bases from V and 2 bases from J; bases unmatched to any gene: 4. This CDR3 has 14 residues. Germline CDR1 and CDR2: SGHTA and FQGTGA.

This sequence joins TRBV6-2 or TRBV6-3 and TRBJ2-3, with 10 bases aligning to TRBD2. Trimming cost V 0 bases and J 2 bases; bases outside gene matches: 11. The germline CDR1 and CDR2 sequences are MNHEY and SVGEGT. CDR3 length: 19 amino acids. CDR3 in amino acids: CASSYSIPLAGVNTDTQYF. CDR3 nucleotide sequence: TGTGCCAGCAGTTACTCGATTCCTCTAGCGGGAGTTAACACAGATACGCAGTATTTT.

This chain links TRBV6-2 or TRBV6-3 with TRBJ2-2; D is tentatively TRBD1 or TRBD2 (5 bases each). V gave up 2 bases and J gave up 0 bases, with 13 bases separating them. In germline, CDR1 is MNHEY, CDR2 SVGEGT. The CDR3 sequence is 17 residues long. Here the CDR3 DNA reads TGTGCCAGCAGTTACGTAACGGGGACCGCGAACACCGGGGAGCTGTTTTTT. Its translation: CASSYVTGTANTGELFF.

The J gene is TRBJ2-7, the V gene TRBV6-5, with D possibly being TRBD1 or TRBD2 (5 bases each). There are 11 residues in the CDR3. Germline V gene data show CDR1 as MNHEY and CDR2 as SVGAGI. V gave up 4 bases and J gave up 6 bases, with 7 bases separating them. In DNA form, the CDR3 reads TGTGCCAGCAGTTCTGGGGGCGAGCAGTACTTC. This sequence encodes CASSSGGEQYF.

V usage is TRBV24-1 and J usage is TRBJ1-2, with D possibly TRBD1 on 6 matching bases. The CDR3 runs 15 residues. V lost 3 bases to trimming and J lost 8 bases, with 18 bases between them. Germline CDR1 KGHDR, CDR2 SFDVKD. In DNA, the CDR3 is TGTGCCACCAGTGATGGGGGCAGCCCTAGTAGCGGCTACACCTTC. It codes for CATSDGGSPSSGYTF.

The chain is built from TRBV28 and TRBJ2-1; TRBD1 aligns across 7 bases. Trimming removed 5 bases from V and 4 bases from J; junction bases left unmatched: 14. The germline CDR1 and CDR2 sequences are MDHEN and SYDVKM. The length of the CDR3 is 17 residues. CDR3 nucleotides: TGTGCCAGCAGTCCTACCTTCGACAGGGACCGATACAATGAGCAGTTCTTC. It codes for CASSPTFDRDRYNEQFF.

This clone showed up just once. The chain couples TRBV2 to TRBJ2-3; D gene uncertain. Germline CDR1 reads SNHLY; CDR2 reads FYNNEI. Trimming cost V 3 bases and J 5 bases, with 12 bases left between them. This CDR3 region has 14 residues. CDR3 region: CASSEPQWGDTQYF. CDR3 nucleotides: TGTGCCAGCAGTGAGCCTCAGTGGGGAGATACGCAGTATTTT. The variable domain in full, with the rest retrieved from reference TRBV2 and TRBJ2-3, is EPEVTQTPSHQVTQMGQEVILRCVPISNHLYFYWYRQILGQKVEFLVSFYNNEISEKSEIFDDQFSVERPDGSNFTLKIRSTKLEDSAMYFCASSEPQWGDTQYFGPGTRLTVL.

The V and J genes are TRBV2 and TRBJ2-7, with TRBD1 identical over 9 bases. This CDR3 spans 13 amino acids. Trimming cost V 6 bases and J 6 bases; bases outside gene matches: 6. From germline, CDR1 is SNHLY and CDR2 FYNNEI. The CDR3 DNA reads as TGTGCCAGCAGCCGCGACAGGGGGAGCGAGCAGTACTTC. Its protein product is CASSRDRGSEQYF.

The chain carries TRBV3-1 (or the pseudogene TRBV3-2) and TRBJ2-5, with 8 nucleotides matching TRBD2. This CDR3 contains 16 residues. CDR1 and CDR2 (germline): LGHDT, YNNKEL (reference sequence). Unmatched junction bases numbered 10, after V lost 5 bases and J lost 2 bases. CDR3 residues: CASSGYLAGQQETQYF. As DNA, the CDR3 is TGTGCCAGCAGCGGGTATTTAGCGGGGCAACAAGAGACCCAGTACTTC.

The rearrangement joins TRBV6-2 or TRBV6-3 to TRBJ2-7; 7 nucleotides match TRBD1. Looked up from germline, CDR1 is MNHEY and CDR2 is SVGEGT. The CDR3 extends over 14 amino acids. Trimming cost V 2 bases and J 7 bases; bases outside gene matches: 8. The CDR3: CASSYRGGSMEQYF. For the CDR3, the DNA is TGTGCCAGCAGTTACCGAGGGGGCTCAATGGAGCAGTACTTC.

This clone appeared a single time. The chain has TRBV11-3 and TRBJ2-7; 12 positions match TRBD2. Germline V CDR1 and CDR2: SGHNT, YENEEA. The ends lost 7 bases at V and 1 base at J; junction bases unmatched: 8. The CDR3 has 16 residues. The CDR3, as DNA: TGTGCCAGCACCGTCCCGGGACTAGCGGGTTCCTACGAGCAGTACTTC. Amino acids: CASTVPGLAGSYEQYF. Together with reference TRBV11-3 and TRBJ2-7, the CDR3 gives the full variable domain: EAGVVQSPRYKIIEKKQPVAFWCNPISGHNTLYWYLQNLGQGPELLIRYENEEAVDDSQLPKDRFSAERLKGVDSTLKIQPAELGDSAVYLCASTVPGLAGSYEQYFGPGTRLTVT.

This clone occurred a few times. This chain connects TRBV7-2 to TRBJ2-1; weak D call: TRBD2 (6 bases). Trimming shortened V by 6 bases and J by 1 base, and 19 bases separated the two germline ends. CDR3 length: 17 amino acids. Germline-derived CDR1 and CDR2 are SGHTA and FQGNSA. CDR3 DNA: TGTGCCAGCAGACCTATGACCGGGACTCGATCCTACAATGAGCAGTTCTTC. Translating gives CASRPMTGTRSYNEQFF.

This clone was recorded only once. The rearrangement uses TRBV6-6 and TRBJ1-3, with D possibly matching TRBD1 (6 bases). CDR1 and CDR2 from the germline V gene are MNHNY and SVGAGI (reference sequence). V was pared by 6 bases and J by 1 base, with 13 bases between. The CDR3 is 15 residues long. Written as DNA, the CDR3 is TGTGCCAGCAGCTCGGACAGCCGATCTGGAAACACCATATATTTT. Translation: CASSSDSRSGNTIYF.

As concerns this clone: The junction departs from the called germline gene at one end, perhaps through a read error. The V and J genes are TRBV28 and TRBJ2-1; tentatively, D is TRBD1 or TRBD2 (5 bases each). The CDR3 is 15 residues long. CDR1 and CDR2 from the germline V gene are MDHEN and SYDVKM. The CDR3 is CASSFLGTAVNEQFF. The CDR3 nucleotides read TGTGCCAGCAGTTTTCTCGGGACCGCCGTCAATGAGCAATTCTTC.

The V gene is TRBV3-1 (or the pseudogene TRBV3-2), the J gene TRBJ2-5, with 13 bases that match TRBD2. Trimming removed 2 bases from V and 6 bases from J; junction bases left unmatched: 3. This CDR3 region has 15 residues. Germline V gene lookup returns CDR1 LGHDT and CDR2 YNNKEL (reference sequence). The CDR3 nucleotides read TGTGCCAGCAGCCAACAGGGGACTAGCGGGAAGACCCAGTACTTC. Protein: CASSQQGTSGKTQYF.

V usage is TRBV7-9 and J usage is TRBJ2-2; a possible D gene is TRBD1 (6 bases). There are 15 residues in the CDR3. The V gene's germline CDR1 is SEHNR and CDR2 FQNEAQ (reference sequence). V lost 2 bases and J 1 base, leaving 8 bases between the germline ends. This chain's CDR3 is CASSLRGGNTGELFF. CDR3 nucleotide sequence: TGTGCCAGCAGCTTAAGAGGGGGGAACACCGGGGAGCTGTTTTTT.